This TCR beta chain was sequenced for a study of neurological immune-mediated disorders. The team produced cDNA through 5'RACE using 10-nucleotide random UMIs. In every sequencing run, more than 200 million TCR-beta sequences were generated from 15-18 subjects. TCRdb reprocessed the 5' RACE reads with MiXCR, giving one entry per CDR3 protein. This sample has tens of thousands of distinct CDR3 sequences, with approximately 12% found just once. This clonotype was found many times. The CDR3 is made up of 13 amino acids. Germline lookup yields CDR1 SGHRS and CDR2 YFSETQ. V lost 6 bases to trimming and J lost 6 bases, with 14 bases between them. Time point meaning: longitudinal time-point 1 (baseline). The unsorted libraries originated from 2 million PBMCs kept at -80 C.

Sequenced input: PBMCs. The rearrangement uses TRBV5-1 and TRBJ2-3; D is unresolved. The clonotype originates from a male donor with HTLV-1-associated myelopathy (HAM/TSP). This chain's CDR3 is CASTKSDTDTQYF. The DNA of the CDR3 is TGCGCCAGCACGAAATCAGACACGGATACGCAGTATTTT.